The T cell receptor beta chain under discussion was sequenced for a study of CD8+ T cells in alopecia areata. About the study: Dosing spanned 6 to 18 months on tofacitinib, then 6 months off drug.

The CDR3 consists of 13 residues. Germline V gene sequence: CDR1 ENHRY, CDR2 SYGVKD. V trimming: 6 bases; J trimming: 2 bases; junction bases outside the gene matches: 1. The sequencing template was cDNA reverse transcribed from extracted RNA. Method: immunoSEQ multiplex PCR; TCRdb's copy keeps in-frame clones and lacks some. The sample consists of 110,000 to 150,000 clones, around three fifths of them appearing once. This clone was recorded at least ten times. Its matching antigen is unknown. Lesional scalp tissue (obtained by punch biopsy) and peripheral blood were collected from alopecia areata patients. General observations from the study: Clarity of TCR sharing across patients fell short of that in mice, possibly HLA-related.

The chain couples TRBV10-3 to TRBJ2-3; 8 positions agree with TRBD1. This clonotype was obtained from a human donor with alopecia areata. Material: CD4+ T cells sorted from blood, obtained at week 0. The CDR3 DNA is TGTGCCATCAGGGACAGGGACACAGATACGCAGTATTTT. Its translation: CAIRDRDTDTQYF.